The entry below gives a single TCR beta chain sequence along with its context. The antigen remains unidentified. These data belong to a study of radiotherapy plus CTLA-4 blockade in lung cancer. About the study: The study recorded objective responses in approximately 19% of patients and disease control in approximately 33%. Points from the study as a whole: Clones of tumor-derived TCRs expanded in blood after radiotherapy plus ipilimumab.

V lost 7 bases to trimming and J lost 4 bases; unmatched junction nucleotides: 6. CDR3 length: 12 amino acids. In germline, CDR1 is GTSNPN, CDR2 SVGIG (reference sequence). TCRdb's copy holds only in-frame clones and misses some; the assay was immunoSEQ multiplex PCR. The sample holds about 49,000 clones, roughly two thirds seen once. This chain uses TRBV30 with TRBJ1-1; 7 bases are a match to TRBD1. Sample: peripheral blood, taken from a patient treated with radiotherapy plus ipilimumab. The clonotype originates from a human donor with non-small cell lung cancer who had a complete response to radiotherapy plus ipilimumab. Here the CDR3 DNA reads TGTGCCTTCCGACAGGGCGTCACTGAAGCTTTCTTT. This gives the protein CAFRQGVTEAFF.